This T cell receptor beta chain was identified during a study of beta chain features in type 1 diabetes (dated by TCRdb to 2016 to 2019). Some background on the complete study: Patients and healthy donors did not differ in mean age, gender distribution, total cell number or subset yield. A total of 107,917,701 sorted cells were examined across all samples, and RNA yield correlated strongly with the number of cells per subset. In the study, TCRB repertoires of sorted circulating CD4+ T cell subsets from recently diagnosed type 1 diabetes patients were compared with those of matched healthy donors. Regulatory and stem cell-like memory subsets were obtained from only 8 patients and about eight healthy donors, while naive and central memory subsets were obtained from all 30 or so donors. Study-level results and caveats: Because small numbers of individuals were included in the HLA sub-analyses, any influence of HLA type on TCRB rearrangement was left unresolved. Shorter templates might have been favored by PCR, but patient and control samples were amplified and corrected together, so both groups would have been affected equally by any skew. At VDJ recombination sites, type 1 diabetes patients had fewer insertions and more deleted nucleotides, which implies abnormalities in thymic rearrangement. In all four CD4+ subsets, TCRB CDR3 length was moderately but significantly shorter in type 1 diabetes patients. Because cDNA was sequenced instead of genomic DNA, activated cells with high expression could be over-represented, although the groups did not differ in activation or CD3 levels. Naive, central memory and regulatory TCRB repertoires appeared to be more similar among patients than among healthy donors.

Each donor gave one peripheral blood draw, averaging about 100 mL, which was collected into heparinised tubes. Using a panel that included CD45RO, CCR7, CD25, CD127, CD95 and CD27, naive, central memory, regulatory and stem cell-like memory CD4+ T cells were sorted on a BD FACSAria II. Every sorted population had a purity above 95%. PBMCs were isolated immediately by Lymphoprep density gradient centrifugation and stained directly without culture. Samples were stained and sorted in pairs, with one healthy donor and one patient per experiment, so that batch effects were minimized. The entire amount of isolated RNA was reverse transcribed using the High Capacity cDNA Reverse Transcription Kit, so the sequenced TCRB transcripts were expressed ones. Deep immunoSEQ sequencing was performed on naive, central memory and regulatory T cell samples, with an average of approximately 3.9 million total reads per sample. Sorted cells were lysed in RLT buffer and RNA was extracted with DNase-treated RNeasy Micro or Mini kits, depending on cell number. Each cell subset was processed separately to prevent cross-contamination, with patient and healthy donor samples processed together. TCRB sequences were amplified from cDNA with the immunoSEQ multiplex PCR, producing 87-bp fragments spanning the CDR3 region. Sequencing of the amplicons was done on the Illumina HiSeq platform. Under the source paper's analysis protocol: Synthetic template baselines were used to correct PCR bias computationally, reads within Hamming distance 2 were collapsed together, and singletons that could not be merged were discarded. Reads were aligned against IMGT to assign V, D and J genes, CDR3 length and insertions or deletions at six rearrangement sites. Within each subset, clonotype counts were normalized to the number of sorted cells before true diversity and Gini coefficients were calculated with the tcR R package. Repertoire sharing was quantified using the overlap coefficient calculated on TCRB nucleotide sequences. As a proxy for the pre-selection repertoire, out-of-frame TCRB sequences from naive cells were analyzed. The table comes from immuneACCESS by way of TCRdb, which keeps in-frame sequences with V and J called. Part of the clones is missing from these tables; in studies checked, under half for an unresolved V gene and the rest for unknown reasons. V, J and clone size are those of that table, while D and trimming were read from the DNA. The sample table contains 200,000 to 250,000 clones; only one count was recorded for 9% to 10% of them. Of the sample, just under 0.035% falls within the top ten clones.

This clone was counted ten times or more. Its antigen is not yet known. No base quality values were provided; no much bigger clone lies one nucleotide off. The clonotype was recovered from a woman aged 18-30 years in good health. Specimen: naive CD4+ T cells from blood. In the paper's terms, the cell subset or site label means: true naive CD4+ T cells.

The nucleotide sequence is TGTGCCACCAGCAGAGTGGGCGGGAGGGAAAACAATGAGCAGTTCTTC. Its protein product is CATSRVGGRENNEQFF. The V and J segments used are TRBV15 and TRBJ2-1; TRBD2 aligns with 9 central bases. Reading the germline V gene (reference sequence) gives CDR1 LNHNV and CDR2 YYDKDF. Reading from cysteine to phenylalanine, the CDR3 counts 16 amino acids. The sequence is cut down to CDR3 DNA, 48 bases in frame from base 1. Trimming takes 1 base off V and 5 bases off J; junction bases not matched to a gene: 6.